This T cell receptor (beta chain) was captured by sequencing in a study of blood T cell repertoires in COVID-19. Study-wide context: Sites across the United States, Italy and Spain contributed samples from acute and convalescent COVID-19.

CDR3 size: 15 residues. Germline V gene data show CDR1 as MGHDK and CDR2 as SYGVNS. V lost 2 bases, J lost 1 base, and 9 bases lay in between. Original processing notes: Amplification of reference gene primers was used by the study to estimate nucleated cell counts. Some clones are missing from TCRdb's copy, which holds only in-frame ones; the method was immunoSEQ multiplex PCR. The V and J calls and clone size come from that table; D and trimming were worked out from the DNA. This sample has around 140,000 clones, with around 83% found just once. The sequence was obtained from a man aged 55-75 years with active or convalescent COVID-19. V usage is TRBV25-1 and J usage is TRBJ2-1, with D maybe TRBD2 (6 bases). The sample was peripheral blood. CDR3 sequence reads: CASSEGGVSYNEQFF. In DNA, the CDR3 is TGTGCCAGCAGTGAAGGAGGGGTATCCTACAATGAGCAGTTCTTC.